This TCR beta chain was obtained from a study of blood T cell repertoires in COVID-19. Looking at the study overall: Both acute and convalescent COVID-19 samples were obtained from the United States, Italy and Spain. T cells, B-cell-depleted T cells, or PBMCs provided the cDNA or gDNA that served as material.

The CDR3 loop spans 12 amino acids. Deletions cut 4 bases from V and 0 bases from J, with 4 bases between. The germline gives CDR1 LGHDT, CDR2 YNNKEL (reference sequence). In the original processing: Reference gene primer amplification in the assay estimated nucleated cell counts. Here immunoSEQ multiplex PCR was the method, and the copy in TCRdb shows in-frame clones only, minus some. That table supplies the V and J calls and clone size; D and trimming were determined from the DNA. The sample lists approximately 60,000 clones; roughly 82% were seen once. This clone was found a few times. The sequenced sample consisted of peripheral blood. The origin of this receptor is an older woman with acute or convalescent COVID-19. The V gene is TRBV3-1 (or the pseudogene TRBV3-2), the J gene TRBJ2-7, with D hard to call. The CDR3 nucleotides are TGTGCCAGCAGCCCGAGCTCCTACGAGCAGTACTTC. Translating it yields CASSPSSYEQYF.